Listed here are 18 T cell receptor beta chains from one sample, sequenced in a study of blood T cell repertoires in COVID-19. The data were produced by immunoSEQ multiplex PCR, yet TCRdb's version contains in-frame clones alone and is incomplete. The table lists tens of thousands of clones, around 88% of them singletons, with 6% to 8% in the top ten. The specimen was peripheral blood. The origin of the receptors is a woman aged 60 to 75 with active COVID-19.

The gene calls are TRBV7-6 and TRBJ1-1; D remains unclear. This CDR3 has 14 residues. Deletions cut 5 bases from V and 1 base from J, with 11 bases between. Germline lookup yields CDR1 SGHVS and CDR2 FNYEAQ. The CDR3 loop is CASSPIGSNTEAFF. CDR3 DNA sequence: TGTGCCAGCAGCCCCATCGGGTCGAACACTGAAGCTTTCTTT. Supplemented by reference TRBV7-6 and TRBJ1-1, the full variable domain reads GAGVSQSPRYKVTKRGQDVALRCDPISGHVSLYWYRQALGQGPEFLTYFNYEAQQDKSGLPNDRFSAERPEGSISTLTIQRTEQRDSAMYRCASSPIGSNTEAFFGQGTRLTVV.

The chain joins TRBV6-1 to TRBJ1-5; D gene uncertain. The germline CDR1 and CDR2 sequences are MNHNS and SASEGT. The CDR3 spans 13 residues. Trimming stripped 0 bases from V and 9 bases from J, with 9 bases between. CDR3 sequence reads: CASSEALLRPQHF. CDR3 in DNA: TGTGCCAGCAGTGAAGCGCTACTCCGGCCCCAGCATTTT.

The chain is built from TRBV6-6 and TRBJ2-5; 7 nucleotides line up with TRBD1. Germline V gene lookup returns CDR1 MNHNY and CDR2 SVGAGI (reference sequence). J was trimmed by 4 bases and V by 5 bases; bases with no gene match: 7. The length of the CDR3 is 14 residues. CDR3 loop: CASSKTGYGETQYF. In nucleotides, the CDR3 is TGTGCCAGCAGTAAGACAGGGTACGGAGAGACCCAGTACTTC.

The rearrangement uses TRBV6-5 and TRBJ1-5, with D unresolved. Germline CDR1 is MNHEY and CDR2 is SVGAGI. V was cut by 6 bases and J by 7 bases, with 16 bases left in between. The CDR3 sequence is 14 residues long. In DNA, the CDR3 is TGTGCCAGCAGCCGCGGGTGGGGAGAACAGCCCCAGCATTTT. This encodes CASSRGWGEQPQHF.

The CDR3, as DNA: TGTGCCAGTAGTAAAACAAACAGGGATATTTACGAGCAGTACTTC. This codes for CASSKTNRDIYEQYF. V and J are TRBV19 and TRBJ2-7; weak D call: TRBD1 (6 bases). Trimming left V 4 bases short and J 4 bases short, with 17 bases between. The CDR3 is made up of 15 amino acids. Germline V gene sequence: CDR1 LNHDA, CDR2 SQIVND (reference sequence).

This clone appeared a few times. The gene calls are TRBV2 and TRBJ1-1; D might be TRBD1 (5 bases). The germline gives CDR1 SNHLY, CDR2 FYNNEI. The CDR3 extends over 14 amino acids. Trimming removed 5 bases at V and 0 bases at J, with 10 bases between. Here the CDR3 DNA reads TGTGCCAGCAGTTTGACAGCTATGAACACTGAAGCTTTCTTT. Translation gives CASSLTAMNTEAFF.

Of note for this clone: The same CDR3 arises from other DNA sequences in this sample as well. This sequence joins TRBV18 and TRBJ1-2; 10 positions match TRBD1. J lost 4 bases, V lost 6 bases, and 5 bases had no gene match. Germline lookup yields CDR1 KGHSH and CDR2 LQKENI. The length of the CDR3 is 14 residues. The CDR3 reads CASSPGQGSYGYTF. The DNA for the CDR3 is TGTGCCAGCTCGCCGGGACAGGGGAGCTATGGCTACACCTTC.

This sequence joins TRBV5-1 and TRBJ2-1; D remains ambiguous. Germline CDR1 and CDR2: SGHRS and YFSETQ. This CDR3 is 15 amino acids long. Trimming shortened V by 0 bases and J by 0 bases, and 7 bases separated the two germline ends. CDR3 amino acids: CASSLALSSYNEQFF. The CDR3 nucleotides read TGCGCCAGCAGCTTGGCTCTAAGCTCCTACAATGAGCAGTTCTTC.

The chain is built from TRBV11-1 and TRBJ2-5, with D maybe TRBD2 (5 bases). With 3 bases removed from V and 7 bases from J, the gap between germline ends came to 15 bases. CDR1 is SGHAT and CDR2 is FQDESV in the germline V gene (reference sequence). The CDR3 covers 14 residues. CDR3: CASSLSIIEGTQYF. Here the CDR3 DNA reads TGTGCCAGCAGCTTGTCGATAATCGAGGGGACCCAGTACTTC.

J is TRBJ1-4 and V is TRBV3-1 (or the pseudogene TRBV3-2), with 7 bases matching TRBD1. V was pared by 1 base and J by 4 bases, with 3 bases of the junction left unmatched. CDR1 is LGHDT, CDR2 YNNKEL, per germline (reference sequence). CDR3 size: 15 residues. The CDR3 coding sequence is TGTGCCAGCAGCCAAGGGCAGGGGGGTAATGAAAAACTGTTTTTT. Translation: CASSQGQGGNEKLFF.

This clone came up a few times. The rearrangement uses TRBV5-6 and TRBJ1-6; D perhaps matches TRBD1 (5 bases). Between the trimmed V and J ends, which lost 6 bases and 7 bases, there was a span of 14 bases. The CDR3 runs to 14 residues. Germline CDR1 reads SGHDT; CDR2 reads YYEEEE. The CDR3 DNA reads TGTGCCAGCACGCCAGGTTCAGGGAATTCACCCCTCCACTTT. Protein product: CASTPGSGNSPLHF.

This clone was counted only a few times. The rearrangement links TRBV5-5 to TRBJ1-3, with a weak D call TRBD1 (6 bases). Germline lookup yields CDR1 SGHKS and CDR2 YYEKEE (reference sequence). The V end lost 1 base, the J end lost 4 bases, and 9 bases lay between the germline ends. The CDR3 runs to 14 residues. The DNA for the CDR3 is TGTGCCAGCAGCTTGACAGGGAACGGAAACACCATATATTTT. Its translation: CASSLTGNGNTIYF.

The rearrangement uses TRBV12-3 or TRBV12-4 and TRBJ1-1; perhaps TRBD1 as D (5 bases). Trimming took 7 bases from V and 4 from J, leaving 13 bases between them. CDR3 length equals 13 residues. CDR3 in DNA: TGTGCCAGCAACCTACCGGGGGTCACTGAAGCTTTCTTT. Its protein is CASNLPGVTEAFF.

Here the CDR3 DNA reads TGCGCCAGCAGTCAGGTCCAGGGGGAAGATGCGGATCAGCCCCAGCATTTT. This encodes CASSQVQGEDADQPQHF. J is TRBJ1-5 and V is TRBV23-1; 7 bases are shared with TRBD1. TRBV23-1 is filed as an ORF, its function uncertain. The CDR3 sequence is 17 residues long. The J segment lost 5 bases and the V segment lost 3 bases, leaving 13 bases of the junction unmatched.

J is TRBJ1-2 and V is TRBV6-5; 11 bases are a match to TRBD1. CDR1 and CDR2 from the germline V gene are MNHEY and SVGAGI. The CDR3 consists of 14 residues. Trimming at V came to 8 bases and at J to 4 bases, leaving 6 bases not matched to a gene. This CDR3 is CASDRTGGAYGYTF. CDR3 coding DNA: TGTGCCAGCGATCGGACAGGGGGCGCCTATGGCTACACCTTC.

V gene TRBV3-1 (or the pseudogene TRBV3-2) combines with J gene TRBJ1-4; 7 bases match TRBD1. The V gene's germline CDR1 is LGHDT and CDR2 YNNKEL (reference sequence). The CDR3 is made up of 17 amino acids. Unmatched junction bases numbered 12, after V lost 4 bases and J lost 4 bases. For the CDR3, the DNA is TGTGCCAGCAGCCGGACAGGTACCGGGTCCTATAATGAAAAACTGTTTTTT. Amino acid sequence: CASSRTGTGSYNEKLFF.

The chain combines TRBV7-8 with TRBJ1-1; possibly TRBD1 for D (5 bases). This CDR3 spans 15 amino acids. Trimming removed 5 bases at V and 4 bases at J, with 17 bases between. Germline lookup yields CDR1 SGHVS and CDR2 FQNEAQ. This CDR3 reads CASSVETGLPTEAFF. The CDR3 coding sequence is TGTGCCAGCAGCGTTGAAACAGGTTTGCCCACTGAAGCTTTCTTT.

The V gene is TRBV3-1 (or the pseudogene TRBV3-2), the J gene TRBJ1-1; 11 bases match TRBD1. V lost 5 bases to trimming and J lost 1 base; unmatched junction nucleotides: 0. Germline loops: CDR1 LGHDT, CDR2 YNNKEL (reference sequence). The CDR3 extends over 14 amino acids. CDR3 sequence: CASSGQGANTEAFF. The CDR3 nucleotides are TGTGCCAGCAGCGGACAGGGGGCGAACACTGAAGCTTTCTTT.